These 17 T cell receptor beta chains were sequenced from one sample in a study of early T cells in non-severe SARS-CoV-2 infection. TCRdb passed the 5' RACE reads through MiXCR, listing each CDR3 protein once. Among about 34,000 distinct CDR3 sequences listed, less than 8% were seen once. Input material: whole blood. The source is an adult who was a healthcare worker with PCR-confirmed SARS-CoV-2 infection or an uninfected control (not recorded which).

This clonotype has only a few counts. The J gene is TRBJ2-7, the V gene TRBV7-2; D not certain. The CDR3 extends over 12 amino acids. The ends were cut back, 7 bases at V and 4 bases at J, with 11 bases in the middle. Germline V gene data show CDR1 as SGHTA and CDR2 as FQGNSA. CDR3 nucleotide sequence: TGTGCCAGCAACGTAAACGGTTACGAGCAGTACTTC. Translating it yields CASNVNGYEQYF.

Ten or more counts support this clonotype. DNA of the CDR3: TGTGCCAGCAGCCAAGCGTCAGTCTACACTGAAGCTTTCTTT. It specifies CASSQASVYTEAFF. V and J are TRBV14 and TRBJ1-1; D call uncertain. V dropped 1 base and J dropped 3 bases, with 9 bases sitting between them. The germline CDR1 and CDR2 sequences are SGHDN and FVKESK. The length of the CDR3 is 14 residues.

In its sample, this clonotype was seen many times. The CDR3 bases are TGCAGTGCTTGGGGCAGGGACGGAGAGACCCAGTACTTC. This sequence encodes CSAWGRDGETQYF. The J gene is TRBJ2-5, the V gene TRBV20-1; either TRBD1 or TRBD2 may supply D (5 bases each). From germline, CDR1 is DFQATT and CDR2 SNEGSKA (reference sequence). V lost 5 bases, J lost 4 bases, and 14 bases lay in between. The length of the CDR3 is 13 residues.

There are a few counts of this clonotype. The chain carries TRBV3-1 and TRBJ2-6; D is ambiguous. V lost 0 bases and J lost 0, with 6 bases in between. In germline, CDR1 is LGHDT, CDR2 YNNKEL (reference sequence). The CDR3 has 16 amino acids. The CDR3 loop reads CASSQDLGSGANVLTF. CDR3 coding DNA: TGTGCCAGCAGCCAAGATCTGGGCTCTGGGGCCAACGTCCTGACTTTC.

This clonotype showed up many times. This chain joins TRBV20-1 and TRBJ2-5, with 9 bases fitting TRBD1. V lost 6 bases, J lost 4 bases, and 6 bases stayed unmatched. This CDR3 has 13 residues. Germline loops: CDR1 DFQATT, CDR2 SNEGSKA (reference sequence). In DNA form, the CDR3 reads TGCAGTGCGTCGGGACAGGGAGGAGAGACCCAGTACTTC. Its protein is CSASGQGGETQYF.

Points on this clonotype: This sequence may be a read error, since a much larger clone differs from it by one base. This chain links TRBV6-1 with TRBJ1-1; TRBD1 might be the D (5 bases). Trimming left V 5 bases short and J 3 bases short, with 13 bases between. The CDR3 contains 14 residues. The germline V gene encodes CDR1 MNHNS and CDR2 SASEGT. The CDR3 DNA reads TGTGCCAGCAGTTCGGGACCTTATGACACTGAAGCTTTCTTT. Translating it yields CASSSGPYDTEAFF.

The sample holds a few counts of this clonotype. The rearrangement joins TRBV19 to TRBJ1-5; 9 nucleotides agree with TRBD1. Trimming at V came to 7 bases and at J to 3 bases, leaving 10 bases not matched to a gene. The V gene's germline CDR1 is LNHDA and CDR2 SQIVND (reference sequence). This CDR3 has 16 amino acids. CDR3 sequence (DNA): TGTGCCAGTACCCAGAGGGGACAGGGATCCAATCAGCCCCAGCATTTT. It yields the protein CASTQRGQGSNQPQHF.

This clonotype was detected ten times or more. This chain links TRBV20-1 with TRBJ1-3; 7 bases agree with TRBD1. Germline trimming cut 1 base from V and 3 bases from J; bases unmatched to any gene: 3. The CDR3 is 14 amino acids. The V gene's germline CDR1 is DFQATT and CDR2 SNEGSKA (reference sequence). The CDR3 loop reads CSARVQGVGNTIYF. In DNA form, the CDR3 reads TGCAGTGCTAGAGTGCAGGGGGTTGGAAACACCATATATTTT.

This clonotype appeared many times. The rearrangement links TRBV20-1 to TRBJ2-4; D might be TRBD1 (6 bases). The CDR3 sequence is 14 residues long. The V end was cut by 6 bases, the J end by 6 bases, with 18 bases between. The germline CDR1 and CDR2 sequences are DFQATT and SNEGSKA (reference sequence). The CDR3 sequence is CSAPTGQFRNIQYF. In DNA form, the CDR3 reads TGCAGTGCCCCGACCGGACAGTTTAGAAACATTCAGTACTTC.

This clonotype was found many times. The V call is TRBV7-8, the J call TRBJ2-1, with D perhaps assigned TRBD1 or TRBD2 (5 bases each). From germline, CDR1 is SGHVS and CDR2 FQNEAQ. The CDR3 length is 16 residues. With 6 bases removed from V and 0 bases from J, the gap between germline ends came to 15 bases. CDR3 sequence reads: CASRMAVGVSYNEQFF. Here the CDR3 DNA reads TGTGCCAGCAGGATGGCGGTGGGGGTCTCCTACAATGAGCAGTTCTTC.

This rearrangement joins TRBV7-8 to TRBJ2-1, with D perhaps matching TRBD1 (5 bases). Germline loops: CDR1 SGHVS, CDR2 FQNEAQ. CDR3 length: 12 residues. V lost 8 bases, J lost 4 bases, and 9 bases lay in between. The CDR3 here is CASLGDYNEQFF. CDR3 DNA: TGTGCCAGCCTAGGGGATTACAATGAGCAGTTCTTC.

The chain has TRBV7-2 and TRBJ1-1; 10 nucleotides agree with TRBD1. Unmatched junction bases numbered 4, after V lost 5 bases and J lost 1 base. Looked up from germline, CDR1 is SGHTA and CDR2 is FQGNSA. The CDR3 runs to 15 residues. The CDR3 DNA reads as TGTGCCAGCAGCCCGGGACAGGGGAGGAACACTGAAGCTTTCTTT. The encoded protein is CASSPGQGRNTEAFF. Using reference TRBV7-2 and TRBJ1-1 for the parts outside the CDR3, the full variable domain is GAGVSQSPSNKVTEKGKDVELRCDPISGHTALYWYRQSLGQGLEFLIYFQGNSAPDKSGLPSDRFSAERTGGSVSTLTIQRTQQEDSAVYLCASSPGQGRNTEAFFGQGTRLTVV.

This clonotype was counted ten times or more. The chain combines TRBV29-1 with TRBJ1-2; no clear D. CDR3 length: 15 amino acids. The V gene's germline CDR1 is SQVTM and CDR2 ANQGSEA. The ends were cut back, 7 bases at V and 6 bases at J, with 24 bases in the middle. CDR3 nucleotides: TGCAGCGGAGAAAATCTGGGGTTGGGAGAGGATGGCTACACCTTC. It translates to CSGENLGLGEDGYTF.

This clonotype was seen ten or more times. The genes are TRBV7-9 and TRBJ1-6; 11 bases fit TRBD1. Trimming at V came to 3 bases and at J to 9 bases, leaving 1 base not matched to a gene. Germline V gene data show CDR1 as SEHNR and CDR2 as FQNEAQ (reference sequence). The CDR3 length is 14 residues. This chain's CDR3 is CASSLGTGGSPLHF. In DNA, the CDR3 is TGTGCCAGCAGCTTGGGGACAGGGGGTTCACCCCTCCACTTT. Variable domain in full (rest from reference TRBV7-9 and TRBJ1-6): DTGVSQNPRHKITKRGQNVTFRCDPISEHNRLYWYRQTLGQGPEFLTYFQNEAQLEKSRLLSDRFSAERPKGSFSTLEIQRTEQGDSAMYLCASSLGTGGSPLHFGNGTRLTVT.

Many counts were recorded for this clonotype. The rearrangement links TRBV7-2 to TRBJ1-6; 8 bases are shared with TRBD1. Germline values: CDR1 SGHTA, CDR2 FQGNSA. V shed 3 bases, J shed 5 bases, and the junction held 9 bases outside the gene matches. The CDR3 has 17 amino acids. The CDR3 here is CASSFPPGGADNSPLHF. Written as DNA, the CDR3 is TGTGCCAGCAGCTTCCCGCCAGGGGGCGCAGATAATTCACCCCTCCACTTT. The whole variable domain, filled in from reference TRBV7-2 and TRBJ1-6, reads GAGVSQSPSNKVTEKGKDVELRCDPISGHTALYWYRQSLGQGLEFLIYFQGNSAPDKSGLPSDRFSAERTGGSVSTLTIQRTQQEDSAVYLCASSFPPGGADNSPLHFGNGTRLTVT.

The rearrangement uses TRBV7-9 and TRBJ2-7; unclear D gene. The CDR3 contains 11 residues. V shed 2 bases and J shed 3 bases, with 2 bases lying between them. Germline CDR1 reads SEHNR; CDR2 reads FQNEAQ (reference sequence). The CDR3 spells CASSLLYEQYF. The CDR3 region has the DNA TGTGCCAGCAGCTTACTCTACGAGCAGTACTTC.

As for this clonotype: It may be a read error: a sequence one base away is much more abundant. The gene calls are TRBV28 and TRBJ1-1; D is possibly TRBD1 (6 bases). Germline CDR1 reads MDHEN; CDR2 reads SYDVKM. V dropped 8 bases and J dropped 3 bases, with 16 bases sitting between them. There are 14 residues in the CDR3. The CDR3, as DNA: TGTGCCAGCTGTTCTTTTCAGGGGTACACTGAAGCTTTCTTT. It is translated as CASCSFQGYTEAFF. The complete variable domain, with remaining parts taken from reference TRBV28 and TRBJ1-1, reads DVKVTQSSRYLVKRTGEKVFLECVQDMDHENMFWYRQDPGLGLRLIYFSYDVKMKEKGDIPEGYSVSREKKERFSLILESASTNQTSMYLCASCSFQGYTEAFFGQGTRLTVV.